This TCR beta chain was found in a study of beta chain features in type 1 diabetes. Regarding the study as a whole: A moderate, significant TCRB CDR3 shortening appeared in type 1 diabetes across four CD4+ subsets.

Comments on this clone: Antigen: not known.

cDNA synthesis used the whole RNA isolate, giving expressed TCRB sequences. The repertoire was sequenced with immunoSEQ multiplex PCR; TCRdb's copy has only in-frame clones and lacks some. The repertoire has 200,000 to 250,000 clones, 25% to 35% of them found once; the top ten carry approximately 4%. The receptor comes from a man aged 25 to 40 in good health. Sequencing used central memory CD4+ T cells from blood.

The chain's CDR3 is CASSVTSGDTGELFF. CDR3 coding DNA: TGTGCCAGCAGCGTAACTAGCGGAGACACCGGGGAGCTGTTTTTT. The rearrangement links TRBV9 to TRBJ2-2; 8 nucleotides agree with TRBD2. This CDR3 region has 15 residues. Trimming took 1 base from V and 3 from J; bases not matched to a gene: 2. Germline V gene lookup returns CDR1 SGDLS and CDR2 YYNGEE.